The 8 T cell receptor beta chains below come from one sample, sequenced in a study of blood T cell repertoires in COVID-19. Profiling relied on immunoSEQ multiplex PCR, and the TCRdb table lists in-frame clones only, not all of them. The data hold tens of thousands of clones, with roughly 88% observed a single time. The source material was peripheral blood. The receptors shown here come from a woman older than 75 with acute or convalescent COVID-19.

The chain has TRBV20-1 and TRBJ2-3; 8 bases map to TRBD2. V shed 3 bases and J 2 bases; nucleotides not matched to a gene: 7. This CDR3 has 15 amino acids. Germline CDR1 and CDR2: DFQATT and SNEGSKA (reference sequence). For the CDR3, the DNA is TGCAGTGCTAGTCCGGGGACTAGAGACACAGATACGCAGTATTTT. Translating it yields CSASPGTRDTDTQYF.

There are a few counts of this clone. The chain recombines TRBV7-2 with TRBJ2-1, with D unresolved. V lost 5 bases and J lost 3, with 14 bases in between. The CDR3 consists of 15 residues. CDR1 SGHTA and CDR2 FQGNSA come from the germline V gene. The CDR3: CASSPGSKNYNEQFF. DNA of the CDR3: TGTGCCAGCAGCCCAGGCTCCAAGAACTACAATGAGCAGTTCTTC.

This chain's CDR3 is CASSTTGGASGEQFF. CDR3 DNA sequence: TGTGCCAGCAGTACGACAGGGGGCGCGTCAGGTGAGCAGTTCTTC. The rearrangement uses TRBV6-5 and TRBJ2-1; 10 bases match TRBD1. The CDR3 has 15 residues. Trimming removed 5 bases from V and 9 bases from J; junction bases left unmatched: 10. Germline CDR1 and CDR2: MNHEY and SVGAGI.

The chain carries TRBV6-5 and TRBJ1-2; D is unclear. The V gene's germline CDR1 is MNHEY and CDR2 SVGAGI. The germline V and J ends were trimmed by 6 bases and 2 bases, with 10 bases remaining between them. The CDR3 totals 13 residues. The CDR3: CASSLILNYGYTF. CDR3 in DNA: TGTGCCAGCAGCCTAATATTAAACTATGGCTACACCTTC.

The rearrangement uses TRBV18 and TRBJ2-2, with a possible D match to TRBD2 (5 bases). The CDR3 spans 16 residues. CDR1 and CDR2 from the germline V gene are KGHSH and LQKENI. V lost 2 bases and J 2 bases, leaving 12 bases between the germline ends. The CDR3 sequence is CASSPAGSGNTGELFF. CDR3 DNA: TGTGCCAGCTCACCAGCTGGGAGCGGAAACACCGGGGAGCTGTTTTTT.

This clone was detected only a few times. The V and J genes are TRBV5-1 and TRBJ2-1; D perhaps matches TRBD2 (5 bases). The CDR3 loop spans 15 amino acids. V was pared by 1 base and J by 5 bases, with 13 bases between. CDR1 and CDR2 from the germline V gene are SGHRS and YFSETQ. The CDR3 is CASSLSAGGHNEQFF. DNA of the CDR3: TGCGCCAGCAGCTTGTCGGCCGGCGGGCACAATGAGCAGTTCTTC.

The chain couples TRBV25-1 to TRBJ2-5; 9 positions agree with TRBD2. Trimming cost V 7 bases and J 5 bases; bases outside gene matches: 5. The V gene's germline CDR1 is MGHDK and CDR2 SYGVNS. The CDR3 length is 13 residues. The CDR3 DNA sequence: TGTGCCAGCACGGGCGGGAGGGGGGAGACCCAGTACTTC. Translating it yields CASTGGRGETQYF.

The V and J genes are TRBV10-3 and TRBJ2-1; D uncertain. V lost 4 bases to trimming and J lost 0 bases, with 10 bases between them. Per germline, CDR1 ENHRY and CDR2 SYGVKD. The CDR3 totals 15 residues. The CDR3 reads CAISAYSSSYNEQFF. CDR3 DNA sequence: TGTGCCATCAGTGCCTACAGTAGCTCCTACAATGAGCAGTTCTTC.